These T cell receptor beta chains were read from a single sample in a study of post-analysis software for immune sequencing data. TCRdb ran MiXCR on the PCR reads and lists one entry per CDR3 protein. This table holds hundreds of thousands of distinct CDR3 sequences, around 60% found once. The material sequenced was blood. The receptors derive from a girl under 10 years old with multiple sclerosis. The CDR3 runs from the conserved cysteine through the conserved F or W. The D gene is left open where the match is weak. Expanded clones get a size class; other rows say once, few or many, or leave the size out.

TRBJ1-2 | TRBV4-3 | once | NA | TGCGCCAGCAGCCTAACAGGGTTTTTGGATGGCTACACCTTC | CASSLTGFLDGYTF
TRBJ2-5 | TRBV7-2 | few | NA | TGTGCCAGCAGCCAAACTCGGATGGAGACCCAGTACTTC | CASSQTRMETQYF
TRBJ2-3 | TRBV25-1 | NA | TRBD2 | TGTGCCAGCAGTGGCGCGTCAGCAGCGGGGACCCCCCGAAGGACAGATACGCAGTATTTT | CASSGASAAGTPRRTDTQYF
TRBJ1-4 | TRBV12-3/TRBV12-4 | NA | NA | TGTGCCAGCACTGAGGGGCCAGGACTCACCGCTAATGAAAAACTGTTTTTT | CASTEGPGLTANEKLFF
TRBJ2-3 | TRBV6-2/TRBV6-3 | few | TRBD2 | TGTGCCAGCACACCGTATAGCGGGGACACAGATACGCAGTATTTT | CASTPYSGDTDTQYF
TRBJ2-7 | TRBV20-1 | few | NA | TGCAGTGCTAGGGTCCGGGACTACGAGCAGTACTTC | CSARVRDYEQYF
TRBJ2-7 | TRBV29-1 | once | NA | TGCAGCGTTGTTGGGGACCTTAATAACTACGAGCAGTACTTC | CSVVGDLNNYEQYF
TRBJ2-4 | TRBV5-6 | NA | TRBD2 | TGTGCCAGCAGCTTGGGGACTAGCGGGGGAAACATTCAGTACTTC | CASSLGTSGGNIQYF
TRBJ2-5 | TRBV6-2/TRBV6-3 | NA | TRBD2 | TGTGCCAGCGTGGGGGGGACGGCCCTCCAAGAGACCCAGTACTTC | CASVGGTALQETQYF
TRBJ2-7 | TRBV6-2/TRBV6-3 | NA | TRBD1 | TGTGCCAGCAGCCGGGGACAGGGCGCCTCTTACGAGCAGTACTTC | CASSRGQGASYEQYF
TRBJ1-2 | TRBV7-9 | NA | NA | TGTGCCAGCAGCTTAAGGGCGGACTATGGCTACACCTTC | CASSLRADYGYTF
TRBJ1-2 | TRBV6-5 | NA | NA | TGTGCCAGCAGTCTCTCCGGCCGGCGGGGTGGCTACACCTTC | CASSLSGRRGGYTF
TRBJ2-7 | TRBV20-1 | NA | TRBD2 | TGCAGTGCTAGTAGGCTAGCGGGCTCCGAGCAGTACTTC | CSASRLAGSEQYF
TRBJ1-2 | TRBV7-2 | NA | TRBD1 | TGTGCCAGCAGCTTATACAGGGGAGGGGCAAACTATGGCTACACCTTC | CASSLYRGGANYGYTF
TRBJ2-3 | TRBV12-3/TRBV12-4 | few | TRBD2 | TGTGCCAGCAGCCCAGGGACTAGGGGGGATACGCAGTATTTT | CASSPGTRGDTQYF
TRBJ2-3 | TRBV18 | NA | TRBD2 | TGTGCCAGCTCGACCTTAACTAGCGGCACAGATACGCAGTATTTT | CASSTLTSGTDTQYF
TRBJ1-1 | TRBV6-1 | NA | TRBD1 | TGTGCCACCAGATTCACGGACAGGGTGAACACTGAAGCTTTCTTT | CATRFTDRVNTEAFF
TRBJ2-5 | TRBV9 | few | TRBD2 | TGTGCCAGCAGCGCCCTACTAGCGGGGCAAGAGACCCAGTACTTC | CASSALLAGQETQYF
TRBJ1-5 | TRBV10-3 | NA | NA | TGTGCCATCAGTGGCCGGTCAGGAGATCAGCCCCAGCATTTT | CAISGRSGDQPQHF
TRBJ2-3 | TRBV3-1 | NA | NA | TGTGCCAGCAGCCAAGTTCTCCGGTTCGCTAGCACAGATACGCAGTATTTT | CASSQVLRFASTDTQYF
TRBJ2-3 | TRBV20-1 | NA | TRBD1 | TGCAGTGCTAGAGGTCTACAGGGGGCAGATACGCAGTATTTT | CSARGLQGADTQYF
TRBJ2-7 | TRBV11-2 | few | NA | TGTGCCAGCAGGCTCCACCGGTCCAACGAGCAGTACTTC | CASRLHRSNEQYF
TRBJ1-1 | TRBV20-1 | NA | NA | TGCAGTGCTAGAGATCCCAAGGCTTTCCCCACTGAAGCTTTCTTT | CSARDPKAFPTEAFF
TRBJ2-4 | TRBV7-9 | NA | NA | TGTGCCAGCAGCTTAGCCGCAGGAGGAGCCAAAAACATTCAGTACTTC | CASSLAAGGAKNIQYF
TRBJ2-7 | TRBV5-1 | once | TRBD2 | TGCGCCAGCAGCCTTGGACTAGCGGGGGCCCTTTTCGCCTACGAGCAGTACTTC | CASSLGLAGALFAYEQYF